These T cell receptor beta chains were read from a single sample in a study of T-cell reconstitution after alpha-beta-depleted transplantation in children. From the PCR reads, TCRdb called clonotypes with MiXCR, one entry per CDR3 protein. The table has approximately 130,000 distinct CDR3 sequences, around 9.8% seen once. Sequenced here: PBMCs, mostly from graft donor cells, sampled 180 days after TCRalphabeta/CD19-depleted stem cell transplant. The receptors come from a girl less than two years old who had a stem cell transplant for combined immunodeficiency, so the T cells may come from the graft donor. CDR3s include the opening cysteine and the closing phenylalanine or tryptophan. The order of the fields is D gene, clone size, J gene, V gene, CDR3 DNA, CDR3 protein. D genes are given only for firm matches. Clone size is not always given. Where it is, it says once, few, many or a class for expanded clones.

>TRBD1|once|TRBJ2-6|TRBV11-2
TGTGCCAGCAGCTCCTACAGGGGGCCCGGGGCCAACGGCCTGACTTTC
CASSSYRGPGANGLTF
>TRBD1|few|TRBJ1-1|TRBV9
TGTGCCAGCAGCCCTAGGACAGGGACCTCTGAAGCTTTCTTT
CASSPRTGTSEAFF
>TRBD1|few|TRBJ1-3|TRBV3-1
TGTGCCAGCAGCCAAGATGGTCCGGGACAGGGCCCCCCCTCTGGAAACACCATATATTTT
CASSQDGPGQGPPSGNTIYF
>NA|NA|TRBJ1-1|TRBV11-2
TGTGCCAGCAGCTTAGCTTCGGGACCGACTTTCAAAGCTTTCTTT
CASSLASGPTFKAFF
>TRBD1|few|TRBJ2-7|TRBV7-2
TGTGCCAGCAGCCAGACAGGGGCCGCCTACGAGCAGTACTTC
CASSQTGAAYEQYF
>NA|few|TRBJ2-1|TRBV19
TGTGCCAGTAGTATCCCCGCTACAGGGACCAATGAGCAGTTCTTC
CASSIPATGTNEQFF
>NA|few|TRBJ1-1|TRBV12-3/TRBV12-4
TGTGCCAGCAGTTTAGGAGCAGGCCCGAACACTGAAGCTTTCTTT
CASSLGAGPNTEAFF
>NA|NA|TRBJ2-1|TRBV18
TGTGCCAGCTCATGGATAAATAACCGGAGGACCGAAAGGATCAACAGGTTCTTC
CASSWINNRRTERINRFF
>NA|NA|TRBJ2-5|TRBV12-3/TRBV12-4
TGTGCCAGCAGGTGGACAGCCCCAAACTATCAAGAGACCCAGTACTTC
CASRWTAPNYQETQYF
>NA|few|TRBJ2-1|TRBV19
TGTGCCAGTAGTCCTCTGGCACCCTCCTACAATGAGCAGTTCTTC
CASSPLAPSYNEQFF
>TRBD2|NA|TRBJ2-7|TRBV20-1
TGCAGTGCTTACCAAGGTACCGGGACTAGCCTTAAGGAGCAGTACTTC
CSAYQGTGTSLKEQYF
>NA|many|TRBJ2-1|TRBV5-6
TGTGCCAGCAGCTTGGACCAAGGGAGCTCCTACAATGAGCAGTTCTTC
CASSLDQGSSYNEQFF
>TRBD1|many|TRBJ2-5|TRBV5-6
TGTGCCAGCAGTTTTACAGGGGCGCAAGAGACCCAGTACTTC
CASSFTGAQETQYF
>NA|few|TRBJ2-7|TRBV5-1
TGCGCCAGCAGCGGGGCTAGCGCCTACGAGCAGTACTTC
CASSGASAYEQYF
>NA|NA|TRBJ2-5|TRBV6-1
TGTGCCAGCAGCAGAGGGTTGAGGTACCAAGAGACCCAGTACTTC
CASSRGLRYQETQYF
>NA|NA|TRBJ2-7|TRBV27
TGTGCCAGCAGCTGGACTGGCGCTTCCTACGAGCAGTACTTC
CASSWTGASYEQYF
>TRBD1|many|TRBJ2-3|TRBV12-3/TRBV12-4
TGTGCCAGCACCGAAGACAGGGGGCTTACAGATACGCAGTATTTT
CASTEDRGLTDTQYF
>TRBD1|few|TRBJ2-7|TRBV29-1
TGCAGCGTTGTGCGACAGGGGGCTGGCGAGCAGTACTTC
CSVVRQGAGEQYF
>TRBD1|NA|TRBJ1-2|TRBV6-5
TGTGCCAGCAGTTACAAGGGACAGGGCGCCTATGGCTACACCTTC
CASSYKGQGAYGYTF
>TRBD2|few|TRBJ2-5|TRBV29-1
TGCAGCGTGAGAACTAGCGGGAAGGGGGAGACCCAGTACTTC
CSVRTSGKGETQYF
>NA|few|TRBJ2-3|TRBV15
TGTGCCACCAGCAGAGATCTTCCTCGGGCAACAGATACGCAGTATTTT
CATSRDLPRATDTQYF
>NA|few|TRBJ2-7|TRBV11-2
TGTGCCAGCAGCTTATATTTGGGAAAACGCTCCTACGAGCAGTACTTC
CASSLYLGKRSYEQYF
>NA|few|TRBJ2-2|TRBV12-3/TRBV12-4
TGTGCCAGCAGCCTACACGAGACGAACACCGGGGAGCTGTTTTTT
CASSLHETNTGELFF
>NA|NA|TRBJ1-5|TRBV20-1
TGCAGTGCTAGAGAGGAACGGGGGGCACGGCCCCAGCATTTT
CSAREERGARPQHF
>NA|few|TRBJ2-3|TRBV6-2/TRBV6-3
TGTGCCAGCAGTTACGCCAGACTCCCCTCAACAGATACGCAGTATTTT
CASSYARLPSTDTQYF
>NA|few|TRBJ2-3|TRBV29-1
TGCAGCGTTGAAACCGTCGGAGCAGATACGCAGTATTTT
CSVETVGADTQYF
>NA|few|TRBJ2-5|TRBV9
TGTGCCAGCAGCGGGCTCACTTCAGAGACCCAGTACTTC
CASSGLTSETQYF
>NA|NA|TRBJ1-4|TRBV20-1
TGCAGTGCTAGATATTCCGCGGCTGAAAAACTGTTTTTT
CSARYSAAEKLFF
>NA|NA|TRBJ2-1|TRBV15
TGTGCCACCATGAGGGTTCCCTACAATGAGCAGTTCTTC
CATMRVPYNEQFF
>TRBD1|NA|TRBJ2-7|TRBV7-2
TGTGCCAGCAGCTTAGGACAGGGGTTCTTCTACGGGCAGTACTTC
CASSLGQGFFYGQYF
>TRBD1|NA|TRBJ2-7|TRBV27
TGTGCCAGCAGTGTATGGGACAGGGGCTCCTACGAGCAGTACTTC
CASSVWDRGSYEQYF
>NA|NA|TRBJ1-1|TRBV20-1
TGCAGTGCTAGAAGGAGGGGGACTGAAGCTTTCTTT
CSARRRGTEAFF
>NA|many|TRBJ2-7|TRBV11-3
TGTGCCAGCAGCATCGGGACGGTTCCCTCCTACGAGCAGTACTTC
CASSIGTVPSYEQYF
>NA|few|TRBJ2-3|TRBV20-1
TGCAGTGCCTCTATGCGGGGGCCCACAGATACGCAGTATTTT
CSASMRGPTDTQYF
>TRBD1|few|TRBJ2-3|TRBV6-2/TRBV6-3
TGTGCCAGCAGTTTCCTGGGACAGGGGGAGATACTGACTAGCACAGATACGCAGTATTTT
CASSFLGQGEILTSTDTQYF
>NA|NA|TRBJ2-5|TRBV7-6
TGTGCCAGCAGCTCCCCACGGGGACCCCCGAAAGGCCAGTACTTC
CASSSPRGPPKGQYF
>TRBD1|few|TRBJ1-3|TRBV5-1
TGCGCCAGCAGCTGGACAGGGGCGAGCTCTGGAAACACCATATATTTT
CASSWTGASSGNTIYF
>NA|few|TRBJ1-2|TRBV29-1
TGCAGCCTTGGGGCGGGCTATGGCTACACCTTC
CSLGAGYGYTF
>TRBD1|NA|TRBJ2-7|TRBV5-1
TGCGCCAGCAGCTTGGGCCCGACAGGGGATCTCTACGAGCAGTACTTC
CASSLGPTGDLYEQYF
>TRBD2|few|TRBJ2-4|TRBV12-3/TRBV12-4
TGTGCCAGCAGTTTAGGTCTAGCGGGGGGAGCCAAAAACATTCAGTACTTC
CASSLGLAGGAKNIQYF
>NA|few|TRBJ1-2|TRBV20-1
TGCAGTGCTAGGGCGCGGGAAAACTATGGCTACACCTTC
CSARARENYGYTF
>TRBD2|NA|TRBJ2-2|TRBV6-5
TGTGCCAGCAGTTACTGGGGACTAGCGGGAGGGGAGAACACCGGGGAGCTGTTTTTT
CASSYWGLAGGENTGELFF
>NA|few|TRBJ1-1|TRBV12-3/TRBV12-4
TGTGCCAGCAGTTTCTGGGCAGAGAACACTGAAGCTTTCTTT
CASSFWAENTEAFF
>NA|many|TRBJ2-1|TRBV5-5
TGTGCCAGCAGCCCCGGGGCCTACAATGAGCAGTTCTTC
CASSPGAYNEQFF
>TRBD2|NA|TRBJ2-2|TRBV12-3/TRBV12-4
TGTGCCAGCAGTTTCCGAGCGGGAGGGCCCGGGAACACCGGGGAGCTGTTTTTT
CASSFRAGGPGNTGELFF
>NA|many|TRBJ2-2|TRBV6-5
TGTGCCAGCAGATCCTCCGGGACACTTGACTCGAACACCGGGGAGCTGTTTTTT
CASRSSGTLDSNTGELFF
>NA|many|TRBJ2-1|TRBV12-3/TRBV12-4
TGTGCCAGCAGTTTATGGAGCGGAGTCTACAATGAGCAGTTCTTC
CASSLWSGVYNEQFF
>NA|many|TRBJ2-2|TRBV5-1
TGCGCCAGCAGCTTAATTCTAGGTAACACCGGGGAGCTGTTTTTT
CASSLILGNTGELFF
>NA|many|TRBJ1-2|TRBV20-1
TGCAGTGCCCGGAGCTATGGCTACACCTTC
CSARSYGYTF
>NA|NA|TRBJ2-7|TRBV29-1
TGCAGCGTTGAGGGCGTGGTGCCGGGGGAGCAGTACTTC
CSVEGVVPGEQYF
>NA|few|TRBJ2-1|TRBV15
TGTGCCACCAGCAGAGATCGGAGTTATGAGCAGTTCTTC
CATSRDRSYEQFF
>NA|NA|TRBJ1-2|TRBV14
TGTGCCAGCAGCCAACCGACAGGCGGAGGGAGCTATGGCTACACCTTC
CASSQPTGGGSYGYTF
>TRBD1|few|TRBJ2-3|TRBV12-3/TRBV12-4
TGTGCCAGCAGTCTATGGACAGGGGGAACCAGAGGTACGCAGTATTTT
CASSLWTGGTRGTQYF
>TRBD2|NA|TRBJ2-1|TRBV20-1
TGCAGTGCTAGTGTACTAGCGGGAATTATGGGGAATGAGCAGTTCTTC
CSASVLAGIMGNEQFF
>TRBD1|few|TRBJ2-3|TRBV29-1
TGCAGCGTTGGGGGACAGGTCACAGATACGCAGTATTTT
CSVGGQVTDTQYF
>NA|NA|TRBJ2-7|TRBV16
TGTGCCAGCAGCCCTCTCTGGGGGGCGGACAGCTCCTACGAGCAGTACTTC
CASSPLWGADSSYEQYF
>NA|NA|TRBJ2-7|TRBV6-2/TRBV6-3
TGTGCCAGCATGCTGGGACGCGAGCAGTACTTC
CASMLGREQYF
>NA|many|TRBJ1-1|TRBV14
TGTGCCAGCCTAGGCGGGTCGGACACTGAAGCTTTCTTT
CASLGGSDTEAFF